A single sample is the source of the 18 T cell receptor beta chains below, sequenced in a study of blood T cells in healthy people across ages. Combining a sample-barcoded 5' primer with a J-beta primer mix, a second PCR ran for roughly 6 to 12 cycles. Each CDR3 protein is one row after TCRdb ran MiXCR on the 5' RACE reads. The data contain around 1.5 million distinct CDR3 sequences, 55% to 75% of them singletons. Sequenced: blood. The receptors stem from a man between 18 and 35 years old in good health.

The V and J genes are TRBV20-1 and TRBJ2-1, with 9 bases fitting TRBD2. The CDR3 runs 17 residues. The V gene's germline CDR1 is DFQATT and CDR2 SNEGSKA (reference sequence). V lost 0 bases and J lost 6; bases outside the gene matches: 12. CDR3 nucleotide sequence: TGCAGTGCTAGAGACGATACTCCTAGCGGGATATTCAATGAGCAGTTCTTC. This translates into CSARDDTPSGIFNEQFF.

This clonotype has just a few counts. The V gene is TRBV6-5, the J gene TRBJ2-7; either TRBD1 or TRBD2 may supply D (5 bases each). Looked up from germline, CDR1 is MNHEY and CDR2 is SVGAGI. Trimming pared 6 bases from V and 7 bases from J, leaving 13 bases between. The CDR3 spans 12 residues. CDR3 sequence: CASSPGTAEQYF. CDR3 coding DNA: TGTGCCAGCAGCCCGGGGACGGCAGAGCAGTACTTC.

The CDR3 nucleotides read TGTGCCAGCAGTGGGCAGCCGACTTACTATGGCTACACCTTC. This encodes CASSGQPTYYGYTF. This chain links TRBV25-1 with TRBJ1-2; D gene uncertain. CDR1 and CDR2 from the germline V gene are MGHDK and SYGVNS. The CDR3 is 14 residues long. V lost 4 bases and J lost 3, with 12 bases in between.

The table lists this clonotype with a few counts. The chain has TRBV11-2 and TRBJ2-7; D call uncertain. CDR3 length equals 15 residues. With 3 bases removed from V and 1 base from J, the gap between germline ends came to 13 bases. CDR1 is SGHAT, CDR2 FQNNGV, per germline. CDR3: CASSFIEIGSYEQYF. The CDR3 DNA is TGTGCCAGCAGCTTTATCGAGATTGGGTCCTACGAGCAGTACTTC. Supplemented by reference TRBV11-2 and TRBJ2-7, the full variable domain reads EAGVAQSPRYKIIEKRQSVAFWCNPISGHATLYWYQQILGQGPKLLIQFQNNGVVDDSQLPKDRFSAERLKGVDSTLKIQPAKLEDSAVYLCASSFIEIGSYEQYFGPGTRLTVT.

The rearrangement uses TRBV7-9 and TRBJ2-2; no firm D call. CDR3 length: 15 amino acids. The V and J ends lost 1 base and 1 base respectively, with 7 bases between them. Germline CDR1 is SEHNR and CDR2 is FQNEAQ (reference sequence). DNA of the CDR3: TGTGCCAGCAGCTTAGTCAGCCGGAACACCGGGGAGCTGTTTTTT. It specifies CASSLVSRNTGELFF.

A remark on this clonotype: One junction end does not reproduce the germline sequence, and a read error may be involved. The chain uses TRBV20-1 and TRBJ1-1, with D unresolved. This CDR3 has 11 residues. The germline CDR1 and CDR2 sequences are DFQATT and SNEGSKA (reference sequence). CDR3 residues: CSSLLNTETFF. CDR3 sequence (DNA): TGCAGTTCCCTTCTTAACACTGAAACTTTCTTT.

The chain combines TRBV6-1 with TRBJ1-2; D remains unclear. The CDR3 is made up of 12 amino acids. Deletions cut 9 bases from V and 0 bases from J, with 8 bases between. The germline gives CDR1 MNHNS, CDR2 SASEGT. CDR3 protein: CASFAANYGYTF. CDR3 DNA: TGTGCCAGTTTTGCAGCTAACTATGGCTACACCTTC.

The V and J genes are TRBV4-3 and TRBJ2-3; D unresolved. V lost 0 bases to trimming and J lost 6 bases, with 10 bases between them. CDR1 is LGHNA and CDR2 is YSLEER in the germline V gene. This CDR3 contains 14 residues. The CDR3 coding sequence is TGCGCCAGCAGCCAAGATCCAAGCCTGGATACGCAGTATTTT. This translates into CASSQDPSLDTQYF.

The chain carries TRBV4-2 and TRBJ1-2; D is ambiguous. The germline CDR1 and CDR2 sequences are LGHNA and YNFKEQ. This CDR3 has 15 amino acids. The germline V and J ends were trimmed by 1 base and 4 bases, with 13 bases remaining between them. The CDR3 bases are TGTGCCAGCAGCCAAGGGGCGGGGATTGCCTATGGCTACACCTTC. Translated, it gives CASSQGAGIAYGYTF.

This clonotype was counted between two and nine times. The rearrangement uses TRBV6-6 and TRBJ2-7; a weak D match, TRBD2 (5 bases). With 6 bases removed from V and 0 bases from J, the gap between germline ends came to 15 bases. This CDR3 is 15 amino acids long. From germline, CDR1 is MNHNY and CDR2 SVGAGI (reference sequence). CDR3 sequence: CASSPGRRSSYEQYF. The CDR3 coding sequence is TGTGCCAGCAGCCCAGGACGGAGGAGCTCCTACGAGCAGTACTTC.

The chain carries TRBV6-2 or TRBV6-3 and TRBJ2-1, with D possibly TRBD1 on 6 matching bases. This CDR3 contains 12 residues. V was trimmed by 6 bases and J by 8 bases, leaving 11 bases between them. Germline lookup yields CDR1 MNHEY and CDR2 SVGEGT. CDR3 nucleotides: TGTGCCAGCAGACAGGGTTTCGATGAGCAGTTCTTC. It specifies CASRQGFDEQFF.

V usage is TRBV6-6 and J usage is TRBJ2-3; 8 bases line up with TRBD2. Trimming took 7 bases from V and 0 from J; bases not matched to a gene: 6. In germline, CDR1 is MNHNY, CDR2 SVGAGI (reference sequence). This CDR3 is built from 15 residues. The DNA for the CDR3 is TGTGCCAGCATCGAACGCGGGGGGAGCACAGATACGCAGTATTTT. Its protein is CASIERGGSTDTQYF.

The CDR3: CSARDLNSYGYTF. The CDR3 bases are TGCAGTGCTAGAGATCTTAACAGCTATGGCTACACCTTC. The rearrangement links TRBV20-1 to TRBJ1-2, with no clear D. Germline-derived CDR1 and CDR2 are DFQATT and SNEGSKA (reference sequence). The CDR3 extends over 13 amino acids. Trimming took off 0 bases at V and 4 bases at J, with 9 bases between the two ends.

This chain uses TRBV5-1 with TRBJ1-1, with 7 bases fitting TRBD1. J was trimmed by 6 bases and V by 4 bases; bases with no gene match: 6. Germline CDR1 is SGHRS and CDR2 is YFSETQ. The CDR3 consists of 13 residues. The CDR3: CASSTDRDAEAFF. CDR3 nucleotides: TGCGCCAGCAGCACAGACAGGGACGCTGAAGCTTTCTTT.

This clonotype was detected only a few times. The chain joins TRBV28 to TRBJ2-1; either TRBD1 or TRBD2 may supply D (5 bases each). Between the trimmed V and J ends, which lost 5 bases and 12 bases, there was a span of 17 bases. Germline V lookup: CDR1 MDHEN, CDR2 SYDVKM. The CDR3 is 13 amino acids. The CDR3, as DNA: TGTGCCAGCAGTCCCGTCGGACCGGGGCGGCAGTTCTTC. Translated, it gives CASSPVGPGRQFF.

This clonotype showed up just a few times. CDR3 amino acids: CASSQEMRQVYNEQFF. CDR3 in DNA: TGCGCCAGCAGCCAAGAAATGAGGCAGGTTTACAATGAGCAGTTCTTC. The V gene is TRBV4-3, the J gene TRBJ2-1; D gene uncertain. This CDR3 has 16 amino acids. Germline V gene sequence: CDR1 LGHNA, CDR2 YSLEER. The V and J ends lost 0 bases and 4 bases respectively, with 13 bases between them.

The CDR3 DNA is TGCAGTGCTAGGGCTAATTCATTGAATGAGCAGTTCTTC. Translating gives CSARANSLNEQFF. The chain combines TRBV20-1 with TRBJ2-1, with D unclear. This CDR3 contains 13 residues. Germline lookup yields CDR1 DFQATT and CDR2 SNEGSKA (reference sequence). V was cut by 3 bases and J by 7 bases, with 13 bases left in between.

J is TRBJ1-5 and V is TRBV7-8; D uncertain. Germline assignment: CDR1 SGHVS and CDR2 FQNEAQ. The CDR3 consists of 18 residues. Trimming stripped 1 base from V and 4 bases from J, with 20 bases between. CDR3 nucleotides: TGTGCCAGCAGCTTAGTGCTACCTGGTAGCGTAGGGAATCAGCCCCAGCATTTT. As protein: CASSLVLPGSVGNQPQHF.